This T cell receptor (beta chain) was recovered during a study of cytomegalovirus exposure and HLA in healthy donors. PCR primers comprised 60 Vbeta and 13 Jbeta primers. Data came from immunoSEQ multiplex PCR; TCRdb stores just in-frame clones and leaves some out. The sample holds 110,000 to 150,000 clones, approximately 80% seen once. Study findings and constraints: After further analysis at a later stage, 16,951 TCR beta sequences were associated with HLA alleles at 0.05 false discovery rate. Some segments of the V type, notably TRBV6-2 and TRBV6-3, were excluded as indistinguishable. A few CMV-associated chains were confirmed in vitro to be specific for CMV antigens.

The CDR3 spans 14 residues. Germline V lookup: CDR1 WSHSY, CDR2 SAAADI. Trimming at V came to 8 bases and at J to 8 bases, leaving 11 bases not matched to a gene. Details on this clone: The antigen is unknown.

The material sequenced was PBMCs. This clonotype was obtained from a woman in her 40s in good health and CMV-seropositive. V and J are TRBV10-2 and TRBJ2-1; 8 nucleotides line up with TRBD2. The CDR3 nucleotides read TGCGCCAGCGCAGTCATCGGGGGGGCCTATGAGCAGTTCTTC. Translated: CASAVIGGAYEQFF.